One sample yielded the 7 T cell receptor beta chains listed below, sequenced in a study of blood T cell repertoires in COVID-19. TCRdb's table, derived via immunoSEQ multiplex PCR, lists solely in-frame clones and lacks some. This table has over 120,000 clones, 70% to 80% appearing once. The sequenced sample consisted of peripheral blood. The origin of the receptors is a woman of 80 years or more with active or convalescent COVID-19.

The chain combines TRBV2 with TRBJ2-1; 9 bases line up with TRBD2. The CDR3 spans 14 residues. Germline V CDR1 and CDR2: SNHLY, FYNNEI. Losses at the gene ends were 10 bases for V and 4 bases for J; bases not matched to a gene: 8. CDR3 bases: TGTGCCACCAGCGGGGGGATTCTATACAATGAGCAGTTCTTC. Its translation is CATSGGILYNEQFF.

The gene calls are TRBV4-1 and TRBJ2-1; D possibly corresponds to TRBD2 (5 bases). The germline V gene encodes CDR1 MGHRA and CDR2 YSYEKL. The V gene lost 0 bases and the J gene lost 12 bases, with 18 bases spanning the gap. The CDR3 length is 15 residues. This CDR3 reads CASSQESRGVGGQFF. The CDR3 coding sequence is TGCGCCAGCAGCCAAGAGTCCCGGGGAGTCGGCGGGCAGTTCTTC.

V usage is TRBV29-1 and J usage is TRBJ1-2; 8 bases agree with TRBD1. Losses at the gene ends were 3 bases for V and 5 bases for J; bases not matched to a gene: 8. Germline V gene data show CDR1 as SQVTM and CDR2 as ANQGSEA. The CDR3 covers 14 residues. Here the CDR3 reads CSVDYWQGAYGYTF. In DNA form, the CDR3 reads TGCAGCGTTGATTATTGGCAGGGGGCTTATGGCTACACCTTC.

The gene calls are TRBV6-2 or TRBV6-3 and TRBJ2-7, with D possibly TRBD2 on 6 matching bases. This CDR3 region has 15 residues. Deletions cut 2 bases from V and 7 bases from J, with 18 bases between. Germline V gene data show CDR1 as MNHEY and CDR2 as SVGEGT. The CDR3 nucleotides read TGTGCCAGCAGTTACGGAGGGGTGCGGGTAAGGGAGCAGTACTTC. Encoded protein: CASSYGGVRVREQYF.

This clone has only one observation. The J gene is TRBJ2-3, the V gene TRBV9; D remains ambiguous. This CDR3 region has 16 residues. Trimming shortened V by 4 bases and J by 2 bases, and 17 bases separated the two germline ends. Germline assignment: CDR1 SGDLS and CDR2 YYNGEE. DNA for the CDR3: TGTGCCAGCAGCCCCCTAGGCGGCCGACTCACAGATACGCAGTATTTT. It specifies CASSPLGGRLTDTQYF.

The chain combines TRBV6-5 with TRBJ2-7; TRBD2 matches 10 bases. The CDR3 is 15 amino acids. Losses at the gene ends were 8 bases for V and 7 bases for J; bases not matched to a gene: 14. Germline V gene data show CDR1 as MNHEY and CDR2 as SVGAGI. The CDR3 coding sequence is TGTGCCAGCTCTTTAGCGGGGGGCAGCCTCGAAGAGCAGTACTTC. Residues: CASSLAGGSLEEQYF.

The chain uses TRBV5-4 and TRBJ1-1; possibly TRBD1 for D (5 bases). This CDR3 spans 14 amino acids. Germline V gene data show CDR1 as SGHNT and CDR2 as YYREEE (reference sequence). Deletions cut 4 bases from V and 1 base from J, with 11 bases between. The CDR3 loop is CASSTKTGNTEAFF. The CDR3 nucleotides read TGTGCCAGCAGCACAAAAACAGGGAACACTGAAGCTTTCTTT.